This T cell receptor beta chain was found in a study of blood T cell repertoires in COVID-19. Looking at the study overall: Donors in the United States, Italy and Spain gave samples during acute or convalescent COVID-19.

The CDR3 length is 16 residues. CDR1 SGDLS and CDR2 YYNGEE come from the germline V gene. Trimming removed 3 bases from V and 4 bases from J; junction bases left unmatched: 6. Per the original data handling: Reference gene primer amplification gave estimated nucleated cell counts. The method was immunoSEQ multiplex PCR; TCRdb's version includes in-frame clones alone and lacks a portion of them. From that table come the V and J calls and clone size; the DNA was used to work out D and trimming. The table has 150,000 to 200,000 clones, about 84% seen once. This TCR was sampled from a man aged 40-50 years who had recovered from COVID-19. V and J are TRBV9 and TRBJ2-3, with 12 bases aligning to TRBD2. The specimen sequenced was PBMCs or T cells enriched from blood (not recorded which). CDR3 sequence: CASSDPSGGAPDTQYF. In nucleotides, the CDR3 is TGTGCCAGCAGCGACCCTAGCGGGGGGGCACCAGATACGCAGTATTTT.